These 8 T cell receptor beta chains share one sample of origin, sequenced in a study of blood T cells in healthy people across ages. PCR was performed a second time for 7 to 11 cycles using a sample-barcoded 5' primer and a J-beta primer mix. In TCRdb, the 5' RACE reads were re-called with MiXCR into one record per CDR3 protein. The table lists about 1,000,000 distinct CDR3 sequences, under 55% of them singletons, with approximately 19% in the top ten. Material for sequencing was blood. The receptors come from an older woman in good health.

This chain connects TRBV10-1 to TRBJ1-1; D gene uncertain. The V end was cut by 2 bases, the J end by 7 bases, with 5 bases between. The CDR3 consists of 11 residues. Germline loops: CDR1 WNHNN, CDR2 SYGVQD (reference sequence). The CDR3 DNA reads as TGCGCCAGCAGTGAGGGGGTTGAAGCTTTCTTT. Protein: CASSEGVEAFF.

This clonotype was found a few times. This chain connects TRBV3-1 to TRBJ2-5; 10 nucleotides match TRBD1. Per the germline V gene, CDR1 is LGHDT and CDR2 is YNNKEL (reference sequence). This CDR3 has 15 amino acids. Germline trimming cut 1 base from V and 7 bases from J; bases unmatched to any gene: 6. This chain's CDR3 is CASSQGDRGVATQYF. As DNA, the CDR3 is TGTGCCAGCAGCCAAGGGGACAGGGGAGTAGCGACCCAGTACTTC.

The chain uses TRBV5-1 and TRBJ2-1; TRBD2 agrees at 11 bases. There are 15 residues in the CDR3. The junction had 8 bases not matched to a gene; V was cut back by 3 bases and J by 9 bases. Germline loops: CDR1 SGHRS, CDR2 YFSETQ. CDR3 in DNA: TGCGCCAGCAGCTCCTTAGCGGGAGGGGTTGGTGAGCAGTTCTTC. It yields the protein CASSSLAGGVGEQFF.

This clonotype was seen once. This chain links TRBV14 with TRBJ2-1; D is perhaps TRBD2 (6 bases). The CDR3 loop spans 17 amino acids. Germline V gives CDR1 SGHDN, CDR2 FVKESK. V lost 0 bases and J lost 3, with 15 bases in between. The CDR3 sequence is CASSQDRLDSFYNEQFF. The CDR3 bases are TGTGCCAGCAGCCAAGATCGACTAGATTCGTTCTACAATGAGCAGTTCTTC.

This clonotype was seen a single time. The V gene is TRBV20-1, the J gene TRBJ2-7; D gene uncertain. The germline V gene encodes CDR1 DFQATT and CDR2 SNEGSKA (reference sequence). The CDR3 runs 12 residues. V shed 1 base and J shed 3 bases, with 7 bases lying between them. This CDR3 reads CSARGSHYEQYF. DNA for the CDR3: TGCAGTGCTAGAGGGAGCCACTACGAGCAGTACTTC.

J is TRBJ2-3 and V is TRBV2; 11 bases align to TRBD2. This CDR3 spans 15 amino acids. The V segment lost 8 bases and the J segment 2 bases; nucleotides outside the gene matches: 6. CDR1 and CDR2 from the germline V gene are SNHLY and FYNNEI. The CDR3 sequence is CASSGLAEITDTQYF. CDR3 nucleotide sequence: TGTGCCAGCTCGGGACTAGCGGAAATCACAGATACGCAGTATTTT.

This clonotype was recorded many times. J is TRBJ2-5 and V is TRBV20-1; the D gene is possibly TRBD2 (5 bases). Germline-derived CDR1 and CDR2 are DFQATT and SNEGSKA (reference sequence). Trimming left V 5 bases short and J 2 bases short, with 18 bases between. CDR3 length: 15 amino acids. The DNA for the CDR3 is TGCAGTGCTCGGTCTCTGAGGGAACCACAAGAGACCCAGTACTTC. Amino acids: CSARSLREPQETQYF.

This clonotype was detected only a few times. The V gene is TRBV9, the J gene TRBJ2-5; D assignment may be TRBD1 or TRBD2 (5 bases each). The J call may be incorrect, as the DNA end agrees better with TRBJ2-7. The germline V gene encodes CDR1 SGDLS and CDR2 YYNGEE. This CDR3 has 15 residues. DNA for the CDR3: TGTGCCAGCAGCGTAGGAGGGGTCGGGACCTACGAGCAGTACTTC. It encodes CASSVGGVGTYEQYF.